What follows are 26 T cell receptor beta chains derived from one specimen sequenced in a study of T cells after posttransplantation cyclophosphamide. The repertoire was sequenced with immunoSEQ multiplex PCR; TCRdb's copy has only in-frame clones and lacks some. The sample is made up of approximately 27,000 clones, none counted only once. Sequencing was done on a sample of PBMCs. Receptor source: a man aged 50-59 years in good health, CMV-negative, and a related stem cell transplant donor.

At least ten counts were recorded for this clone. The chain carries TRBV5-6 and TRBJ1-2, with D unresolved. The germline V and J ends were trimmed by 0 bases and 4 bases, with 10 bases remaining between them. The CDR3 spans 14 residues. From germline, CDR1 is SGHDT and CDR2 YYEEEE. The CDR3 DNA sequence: TGTGCCAGCAGCTTGGATTCAGGTAGCTATGGCTACACCTTC. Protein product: CASSLDSGSYGYTF.

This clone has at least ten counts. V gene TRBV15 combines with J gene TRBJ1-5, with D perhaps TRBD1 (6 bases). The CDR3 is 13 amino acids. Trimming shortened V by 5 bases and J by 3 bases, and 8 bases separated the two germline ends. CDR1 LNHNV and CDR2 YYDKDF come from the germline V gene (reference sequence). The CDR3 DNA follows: TGTGCCACCAGCGGACAGTACAATCAGCCCCAGCATTTT. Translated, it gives CATSGQYNQPQHF.

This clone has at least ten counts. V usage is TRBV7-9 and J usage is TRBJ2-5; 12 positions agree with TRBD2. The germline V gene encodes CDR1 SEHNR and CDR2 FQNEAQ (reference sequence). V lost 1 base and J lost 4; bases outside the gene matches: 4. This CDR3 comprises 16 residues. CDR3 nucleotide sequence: TGTGCCAGCAGCTTAGGACTAGCGGGAGCGGGAGAGACCCAGTACTTC. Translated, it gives CASSLGLAGAGETQYF.

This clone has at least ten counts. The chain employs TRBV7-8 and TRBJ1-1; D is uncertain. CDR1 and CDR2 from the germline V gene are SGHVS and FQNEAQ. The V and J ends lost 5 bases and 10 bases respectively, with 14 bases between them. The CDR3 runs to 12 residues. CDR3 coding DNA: TGTGCCAGCAGCCCCCGGGTTGTAGCAGCTTTCTTT. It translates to CASSPRVVAAFF.

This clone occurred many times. CDR3 sequence reads: CSVVGSGVMQYF. CDR3 DNA sequence: TGCAGCGTTGTGGGCAGCGGGGTTATGCAGTATTTT. The chain employs TRBV29-1 and TRBJ2-3, with 7 bases matching TRBD2. The germline gives CDR1 SQVTM, CDR2 ANQGSEA. V dropped 4 bases and J dropped 11; count of bases not matched to a gene: 9. This CDR3 comprises 12 residues.

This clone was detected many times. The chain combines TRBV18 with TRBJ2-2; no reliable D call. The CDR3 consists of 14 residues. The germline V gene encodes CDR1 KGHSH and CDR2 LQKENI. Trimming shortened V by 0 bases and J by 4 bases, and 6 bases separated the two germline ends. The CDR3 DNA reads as TGTGCCAGCTCACCACCGGCTCGCACCGGGGAGCTGTTTTTT. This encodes CASSPPARTGELFF.

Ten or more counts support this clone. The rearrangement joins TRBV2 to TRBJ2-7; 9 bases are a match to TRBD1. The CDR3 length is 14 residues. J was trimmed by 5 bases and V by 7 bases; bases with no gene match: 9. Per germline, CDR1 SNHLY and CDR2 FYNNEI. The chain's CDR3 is CASKYGTGSDEQYF. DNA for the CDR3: TGTGCCAGCAAGTACGGGACAGGGAGCGACGAGCAGTACTTC.

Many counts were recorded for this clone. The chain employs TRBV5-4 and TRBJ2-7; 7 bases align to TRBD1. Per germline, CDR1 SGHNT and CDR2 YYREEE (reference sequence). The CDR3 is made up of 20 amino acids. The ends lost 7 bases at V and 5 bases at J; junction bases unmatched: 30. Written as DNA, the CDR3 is TGTGCCAGCGGATTTACGTATATTGGGAGACTATGGACAGGAGTCAACGAGCAGTACTTC. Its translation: CASGFTYIGRLWTGVNEQYF.

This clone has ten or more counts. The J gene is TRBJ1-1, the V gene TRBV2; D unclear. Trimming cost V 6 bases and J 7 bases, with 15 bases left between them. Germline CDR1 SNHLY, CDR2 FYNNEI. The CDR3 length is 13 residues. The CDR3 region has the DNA TGTGCCAGCAGCTACCGGGATGACTTTGAAGCTTTCTTT. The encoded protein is CASSYRDDFEAFF.

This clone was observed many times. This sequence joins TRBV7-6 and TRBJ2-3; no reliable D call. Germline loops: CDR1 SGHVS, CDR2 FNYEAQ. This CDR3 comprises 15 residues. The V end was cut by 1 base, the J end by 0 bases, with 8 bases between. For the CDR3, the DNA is TGTGCCAGCAGCTTAGGACATCGAAGCACAGATACGCAGTATTTT. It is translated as CASSLGHRSTDTQYF.

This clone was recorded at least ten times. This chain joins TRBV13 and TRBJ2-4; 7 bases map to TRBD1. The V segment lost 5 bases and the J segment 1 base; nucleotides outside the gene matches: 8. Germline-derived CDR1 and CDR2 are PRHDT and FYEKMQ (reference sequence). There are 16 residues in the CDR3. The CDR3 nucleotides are TGTGCCAGCAGCCGTAGGGGGCAGGGGGCCAAAAACATTCAGTACTTC. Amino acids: CASSRRGQGAKNIQYF.

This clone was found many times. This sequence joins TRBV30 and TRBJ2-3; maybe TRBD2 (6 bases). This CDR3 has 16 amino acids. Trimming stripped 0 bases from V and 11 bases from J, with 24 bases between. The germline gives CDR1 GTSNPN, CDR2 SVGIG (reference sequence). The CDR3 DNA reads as TGTGCCTGGAGTGTAGGGTACGGGGGAGACCTGGGGAAGCAGTATTTT. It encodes CAWSVGYGGDLGKQYF.

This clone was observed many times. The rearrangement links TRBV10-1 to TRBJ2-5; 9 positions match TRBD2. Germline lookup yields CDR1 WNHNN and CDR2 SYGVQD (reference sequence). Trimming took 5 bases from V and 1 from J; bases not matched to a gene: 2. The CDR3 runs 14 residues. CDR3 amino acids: CASSSGGSQETQYF. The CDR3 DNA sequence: TGCGCCAGCAGTAGCGGGGGGTCCCAAGAGACCCAGTACTTC.

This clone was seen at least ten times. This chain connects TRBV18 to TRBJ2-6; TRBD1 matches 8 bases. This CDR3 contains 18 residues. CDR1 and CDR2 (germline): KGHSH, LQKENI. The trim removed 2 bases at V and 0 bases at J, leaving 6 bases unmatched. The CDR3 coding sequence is TGTGCCAGCTCACCATACACAGGGGGTGGCTCTGGGGCCAACGTCCTGACTTTC. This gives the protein CASSPYTGGGSGANVLTF.

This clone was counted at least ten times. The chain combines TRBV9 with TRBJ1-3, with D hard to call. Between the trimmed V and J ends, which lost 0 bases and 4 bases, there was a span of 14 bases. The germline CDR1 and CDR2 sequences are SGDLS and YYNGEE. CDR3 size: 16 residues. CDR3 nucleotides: TGTGCCAGCAGCGTAGCCCCATCGGGATCGGGAAACACCATATATTTT. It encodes CASSVAPSGSGNTIYF. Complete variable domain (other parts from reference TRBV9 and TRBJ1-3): DSGVTQTPKHLITATGQRVTLRCSPRSGDLSVYWYQQSLDQGLQFLIQYYNGEERAKGNILERFSAQQFPDLHSELNLSSLELGDSALYFCASSVAPSGSGNTIYFGEGSWLTVV.

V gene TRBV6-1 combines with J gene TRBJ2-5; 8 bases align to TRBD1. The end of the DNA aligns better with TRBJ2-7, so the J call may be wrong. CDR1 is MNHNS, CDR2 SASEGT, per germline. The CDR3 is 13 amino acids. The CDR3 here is CASRQGVRNEQYF. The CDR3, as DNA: TGTGCCAGCAGACAGGGGGTTCGTAACGAGCAGTACTTC.

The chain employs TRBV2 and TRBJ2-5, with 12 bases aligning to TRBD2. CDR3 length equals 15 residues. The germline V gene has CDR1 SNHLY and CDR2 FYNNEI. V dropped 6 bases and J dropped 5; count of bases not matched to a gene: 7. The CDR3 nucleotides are TGTGCCAGCAGCCCTAGCGGGGGGGCCGGGGAGACCCAGTACTTC. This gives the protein CASSPSGGAGETQYF.

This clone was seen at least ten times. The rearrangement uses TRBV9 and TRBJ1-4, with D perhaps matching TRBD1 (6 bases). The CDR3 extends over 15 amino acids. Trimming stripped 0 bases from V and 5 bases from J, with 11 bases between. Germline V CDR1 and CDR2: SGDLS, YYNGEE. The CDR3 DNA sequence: TGTGCCAGCAGCGTAGAAGGACAGCTGAATGAAAAACTGTTTTTT. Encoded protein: CASSVEGQLNEKLFF.

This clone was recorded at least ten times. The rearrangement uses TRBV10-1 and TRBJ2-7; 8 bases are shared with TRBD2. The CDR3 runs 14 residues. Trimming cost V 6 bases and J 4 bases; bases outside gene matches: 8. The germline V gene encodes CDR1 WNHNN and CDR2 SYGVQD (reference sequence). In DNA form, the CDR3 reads TGCGCCAGCAGCCCCGGGACTAGGTCGTACGAGCAGTACTTC. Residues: CASSPGTRSYEQYF.

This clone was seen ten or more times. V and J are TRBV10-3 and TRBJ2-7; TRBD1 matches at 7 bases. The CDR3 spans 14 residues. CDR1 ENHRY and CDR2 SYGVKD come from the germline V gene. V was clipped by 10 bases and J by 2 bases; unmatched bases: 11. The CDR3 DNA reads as TGTGCCACCACACTTGGACAGGATACCTACGAGCAGTACTTC. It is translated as CATTLGQDTYEQYF.

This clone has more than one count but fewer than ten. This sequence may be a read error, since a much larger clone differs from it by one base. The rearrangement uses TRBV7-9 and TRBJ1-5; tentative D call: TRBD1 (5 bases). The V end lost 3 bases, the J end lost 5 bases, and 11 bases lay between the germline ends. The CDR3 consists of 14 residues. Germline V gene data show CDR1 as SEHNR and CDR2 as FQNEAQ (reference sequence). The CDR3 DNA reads TGTGCCAGCAGCTTGGGCAGGGAAGATCAGCCCCAGCATTTT. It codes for CASSLGREDQPQHF.

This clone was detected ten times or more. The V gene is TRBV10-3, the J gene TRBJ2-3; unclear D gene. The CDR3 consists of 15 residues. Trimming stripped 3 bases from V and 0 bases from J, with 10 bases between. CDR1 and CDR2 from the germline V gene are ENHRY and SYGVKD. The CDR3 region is CAISDGPSSTDTQYF. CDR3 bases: TGTGCCATCAGTGATGGGCCGAGTAGCACAGATACGCAGTATTTT.

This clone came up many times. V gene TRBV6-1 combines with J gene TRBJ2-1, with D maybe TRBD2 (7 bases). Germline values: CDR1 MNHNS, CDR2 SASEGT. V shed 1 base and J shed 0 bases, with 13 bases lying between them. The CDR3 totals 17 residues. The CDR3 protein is CASSEGGGHFSYNEQFF. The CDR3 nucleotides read TGTGCCAGCAGTGAAGGGGGGGGCCACTTCTCCTACAATGAGCAGTTCTTC.

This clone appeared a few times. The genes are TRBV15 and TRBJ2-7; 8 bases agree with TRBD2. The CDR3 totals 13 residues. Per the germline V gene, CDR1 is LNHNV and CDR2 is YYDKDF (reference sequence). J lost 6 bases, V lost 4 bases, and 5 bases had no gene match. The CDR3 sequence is CATSIPGGGEQYF. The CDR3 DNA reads TGTGCCACCAGCATCCCGGGGGGGGGCGAGCAGTACTTC.

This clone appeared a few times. CDR3 sequence (DNA): TGTGCCAGTAGGGTGGGACAGGGACACTACGAGCAGTACTTC. Protein product: CASRVGQGHYEQYF. The chain couples TRBV19 to TRBJ2-5, with TRBD1 matching over 9 bases. Gene TRBJ2-7 matches the end of the DNA better, so the J call may be wrong. In germline, CDR1 is LNHDA, CDR2 SQIVND (reference sequence). The CDR3 runs 14 residues.

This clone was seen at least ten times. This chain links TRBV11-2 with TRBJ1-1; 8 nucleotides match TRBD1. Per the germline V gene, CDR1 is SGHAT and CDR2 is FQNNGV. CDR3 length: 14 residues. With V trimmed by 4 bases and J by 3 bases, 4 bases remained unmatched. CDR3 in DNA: TGTGCCAGCAGCTCGGGGACAGGATACACTGAAGCTTTCTTT. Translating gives CASSSGTGYTEAFF.